Listed below are T cell receptor beta chains from one sample, sequenced in a study of Tregs in tolerant kidney transplant recipients. Libraries were prepared by immunoSEQ multiplex PCR; TCRdb keeps only in-frame clonotypes and omits some of them. The data contain tens of thousands of clones, roughly nine tenths of them singletons. The material sequenced was CD8+ T cells from blood (PBMCs), taken 24 months after the transplant. These receptors were taken from a human patient who received a combined kidney and bone marrow transplant. A share of the T cells may be of graft donor origin. Each CDR3 is given with its conserved first and last residue. Each record gives: V gene, J gene, clone size, D gene, CDR3 protein, CDR3 DNA. A D gene is named only where the DNA matches it firmly. The size field is filled for only some rows; it gives once, few, many or a size class.

V: TRBV10-3
J: TRBJ1-5
size: .
D: TRBD1
CDR3: CAISDGTGANQPQHF
DNA: TGTGCCATCAGTGATGGGACAGGGGCGAATCAGCCCCAGCATTTT

V: TRBV19
J: TRBJ1-5
size: .
D: TRBD1
CDR3: CASSIEDRGPHLSSNQPQHF
DNA: TGTGCCAGTAGTATAGAGGACAGGGGGCCGCATTTGAGTAGCAATCAGCCCCAGCATTTT

V: TRBV5-1
J: TRBJ2-3
size: .
D: .
CDR3: CASSLFASNTQYF
DNA: TGCGCCAGCAGCTTGTTTGCTAGCAATACGCAGTATTTT

V: TRBV28
J: TRBJ2-1
size: .
D: TRBD2
CDR3: CASRYGGNEQFF
DNA: TGTGCCAGCAGATACGGGGGGAATGAGCAGTTCTTC

V: TRBV27
J: TRBJ2-1
size: .
D: TRBD2
CDR3: CASSFGAGAYNEQFF
DNA: TGTGCCAGCAGTTTCGGCGCGGGAGCCTACAATGAGCAGTTCTTC

V: TRBV4-3
J: TRBJ2-2
size: .
D: .
CDR3: CASSQELMRDTGELFF
DNA: TGCGCCAGCAGCCAAGAGCTAATGAGGGACACCGGGGAGCTGTTTTTT

V: TRBV19
J: TRBJ1-5
size: .
D: TRBD1
CDR3: CASSITGGNQPQHF
DNA: TGTGCCAGTAGTATAACAGGGGGGAATCAGCCCCAGCATTTT

V: TRBV19
J: TRBJ1-5
size: few
D: .
CDR3: CASRQTNQPQHF
DNA: TGTGCCAGTAGACAGACCAATCAGCCCCAGCATTTT

V: TRBV5-4
J: TRBJ2-2
size: .
D: .
CDR3: CASSQGDTGELFF
DNA: TGTGCCAGCAGCCAGGGTGACACCGGGGAGCTGTTTTTT

V: TRBV7-9
J: TRBJ2-5
size: .
D: TRBD1
CDR3: CASSDRDREETQYF
DNA: TGTGCCAGCAGCGACCGGGACAGGGAAGAGACCCAGTACTTC

V: TRBV15
J: TRBJ2-7
size: .
D: TRBD1
CDR3: CATSRALGFNRDRETYEQYF
DNA: TGTGCCACCAGCAGAGCGTTGGGTTTCAACCGGGACAGGGAGACCTACGAGCAGTACTTC

V: TRBV19
J: TRBJ2-7
size: .
D: .
CDR3: CASSLRGYEQYF
DNA: TGTGCCAGTAGCCTCAGGGGCTACGAGCAGTACTTC

V: TRBV15
J: TRBJ1-5
size: .
D: .
CDR3: CATSKEGGGNQPQHF
DNA: TGTGCCACCAGCAAGGAGGGCGGAGGCAATCAGCCCCAGCATTTT

V: TRBV4-1
J: TRBJ1-1
size: .
D: .
CDR3: CASSQGENTEAFF
DNA: TGCGCCAGCAGCCAAGGAGAGAACACTGAAGCTTTCTTT

V: TRBV9
J: TRBJ2-1
size: once
D: TRBD1
CDR3: CASSVEGTGPYNEQFF
DNA: TGTGCCAGCAGCGTAGAAGGGACAGGGCCTTACAATGAGCAGTTCTTC

V: TRBV4-2
J: TRBJ1-3
size: once
D: .
CDR3: CASSQERQAGNTIYF
DNA: TGTGCCAGCAGCCAAGAGAGACAGGCTGGAAACACCATATATTTT

V: TRBV9
J: TRBJ2-1
size: .
D: .
CDR3: CASSPRESAYNEQFF
DNA: TGTGCCAGCAGCCCCCGGGAGAGCGCCTACAATGAGCAGTTCTTC

V: TRBV7-2
J: TRBJ2-7
size: .
D: .
CDR3: CASSLARVYEQYF
DNA: TGTGCCAGCAGCTTAGCGAGGGTCTACGAGCAGTACTTC

V: TRBV28
J: TRBJ2-1
size: .
D: .
CDR3: CASSFRGSSYNEQFF
DNA: TGTGCCAGCAGTTTTCGTGGGAGCTCCTACAATGAGCAGTTCTTC